The following is a T cell receptor beta chain sequence with its context. It lacks a known antigen. No per-base quality is available; no much larger clone lies one base away. The time point label, as the study defines it: week 11, during vaccination. A 20-mer mutant IDH1 peptide at 300 micrograms in Montanide made up each vaccine dose, which was injected subcutaneously together with topical imiquimod. The donors had newly diagnosed IDH1-mutant astrocytomas of WHO grade 3 or 4 that showed loss of nuclear ATRX. The samples were drawn from NOA16, a multicentre, single-arm, open-label phase I trial in Germany that tested a mutant IDH1 peptide vaccine in humans for the first time. Genomic DNA for TCRB sequencing was isolated from EDTA blood with the DNeasy Blood and Tissue Kit. The data are from a study of a mutant IDH1 vaccine in newly diagnosed glioma (dated by TCRdb to 2020 to 2023). Some background on the complete study: Patients received eight vaccinations in weeks 1, 3, 5, 7, 11, 15, 19 and 23, corresponding to visits V03 through V10. Peripheral blood was drawn at six visits: V03 (baseline), V05, V07, V10, V12 and V13. Vaccination started 4-6 weeks after radiotherapy alone, or was given together with temozolomide cycles in the groups whose treatment included chemotherapy. Before enrollment, most patients had been given radiochemotherapy with temozolomide as standard therapy, while the rest had received either radiotherapy alone or temozolomide alone. For exploratory analyses, longitudinal TCRB deep sequencing was carried out in roughly 23 treated patients wherever samples were available. Of the roughly 34 treated patients, about 60% were male and about 40% were female, and the mean age was approximately 41 years. Overall results and qualifications from the work: The authors stated that sample limitations prevented analyses of patient blood samples from being reproduced. Across multiple MHC alleles, vaccine-induced immune responses were seen in 90% to 95% of patients. PBMC samples for TCRB deep sequencing were selected based on availability. Pseudoprogression seemed to be unrelated to changes in the top peripheral T cell clonotypes found by TCRB sequencing.

Library preparation was by the immunoSEQ multiplex PCR assay. The hsTCRB Kit was used according to the manufacturer's protocol to amplify rearranged TCR beta chain sequences. Sequencing of TCRB libraries was carried out on an Illumina MiSeq. In the source study's methods: Demultiplexing, trimming and gene mapping were performed with the kit vendor's proprietary platform. Drawn from immuneACCESS, this table holds only the in-frame rearrangements with V and J called that TCRdb kept. Clones are partly lost; checked studies trace under half to an unresolved V gene and leave the rest unexplained. Clone size and the V and J calls come from that table; the DNA yielded D and trimming. This sample comprises 110,000 or so clones, 90% of them detected only once. Of the sample, roughly 0.57% is held by the ten largest clones. Taken from the germline V gene (reference sequence), the CDR1 and CDR2 loops are GTSNPN and SVGIG. Including the terminal cysteine and phenylalanine, the CDR3 comprises 12 residues. The DNA shown is the 36-base CDR3, in frame from base 1. The junction carries 5 bases between V and J, which are trimmed by 2 bases and 2 bases respectively.

The chain was built from TRBV30 and TRBJ2-3; the D segment cannot be called with confidence. The sequence was collected from a woman aged 45-65 years with glioma. The sequenced sample was PBMCs, obtained from a glioma patient whose treatment included an IDH1 peptide vaccine. The CDR3 region reads CAWSTPTDTQYF. The DNA sequence is TGTGCCTGGAGTACGCCCACAGATACGCAGTATTTT. Outside the CDR3, residues come from the reference TRBV30 and TRBJ2-3 proteins, so the full variable domain is: SQTIHQWPATLVQPVGSPLSLECTVEGTSNPNLYWYRQAAGRGLQLLFYSVGIGQISSEVPQNLSASRPQDRQFILSSKKLLLSDSGFYLCAWSTPTDTQYFGPGTRLTVL.